This T cell receptor (beta chain) stems from a study of T cell responses to AZD1222 COVID-19 vaccine. This clone has only one observation. The protocol was immunoSEQ multiplex PCR, while the TCRdb copy is restricted to in-frame clones and leaves out a portion. The table has over 130,000 clones, 92% seen once. This CDR3 comprises 15 residues. Trimming cost V 2 bases and J 0 bases, with 10 bases left between them. In germline, CDR1 is MNHNS, CDR2 SASEGT. The chain links TRBV6-1 to TRBJ2-5; D may match TRBD1 or TRBD2 (5 bases each). Sequenced here: peripheral blood, sampled on day 0 of AZD1222 vaccination. The clonotype originates from an adult in good health. The CDR3 DNA follows: TGTGCCAGCAGTGAACCCCCGGGACACCAAGAGACCCAGTACTTC. This gives the protein CASSEPPGHQETQYF.